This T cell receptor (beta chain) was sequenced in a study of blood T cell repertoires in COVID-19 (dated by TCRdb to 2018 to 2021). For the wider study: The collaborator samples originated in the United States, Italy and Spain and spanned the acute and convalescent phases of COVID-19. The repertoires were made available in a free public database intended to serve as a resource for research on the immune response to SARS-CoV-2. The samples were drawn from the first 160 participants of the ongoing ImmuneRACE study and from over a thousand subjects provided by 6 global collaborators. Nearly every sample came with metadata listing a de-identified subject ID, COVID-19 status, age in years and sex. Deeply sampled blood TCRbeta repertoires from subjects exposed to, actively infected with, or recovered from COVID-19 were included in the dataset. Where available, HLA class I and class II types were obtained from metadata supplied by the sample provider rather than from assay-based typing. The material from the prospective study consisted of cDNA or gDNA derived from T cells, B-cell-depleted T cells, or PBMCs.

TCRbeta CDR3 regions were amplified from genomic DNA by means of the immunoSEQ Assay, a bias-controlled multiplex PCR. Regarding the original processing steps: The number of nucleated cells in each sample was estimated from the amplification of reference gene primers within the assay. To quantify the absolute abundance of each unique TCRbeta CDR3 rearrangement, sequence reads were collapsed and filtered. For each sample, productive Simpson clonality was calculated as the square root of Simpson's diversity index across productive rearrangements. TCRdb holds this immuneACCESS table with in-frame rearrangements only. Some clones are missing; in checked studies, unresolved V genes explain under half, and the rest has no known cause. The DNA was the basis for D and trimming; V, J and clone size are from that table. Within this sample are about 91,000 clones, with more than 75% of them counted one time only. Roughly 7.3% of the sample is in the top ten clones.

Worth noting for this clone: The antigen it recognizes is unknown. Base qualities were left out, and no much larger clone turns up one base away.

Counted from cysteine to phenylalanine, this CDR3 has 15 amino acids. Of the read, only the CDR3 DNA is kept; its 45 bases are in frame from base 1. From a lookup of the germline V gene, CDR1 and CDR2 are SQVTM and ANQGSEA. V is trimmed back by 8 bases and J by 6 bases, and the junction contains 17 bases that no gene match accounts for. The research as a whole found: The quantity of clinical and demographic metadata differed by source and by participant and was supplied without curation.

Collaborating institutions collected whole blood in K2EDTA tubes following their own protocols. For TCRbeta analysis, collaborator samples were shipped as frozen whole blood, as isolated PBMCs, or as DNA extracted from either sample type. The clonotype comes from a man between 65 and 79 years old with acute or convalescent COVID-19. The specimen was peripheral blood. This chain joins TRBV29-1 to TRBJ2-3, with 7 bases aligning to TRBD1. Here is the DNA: TGCAGCACCACAGAGGGGGCCTCCTTGAGGGATACGCAGTATTTT. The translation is CSTTEGASLRDTQYF.